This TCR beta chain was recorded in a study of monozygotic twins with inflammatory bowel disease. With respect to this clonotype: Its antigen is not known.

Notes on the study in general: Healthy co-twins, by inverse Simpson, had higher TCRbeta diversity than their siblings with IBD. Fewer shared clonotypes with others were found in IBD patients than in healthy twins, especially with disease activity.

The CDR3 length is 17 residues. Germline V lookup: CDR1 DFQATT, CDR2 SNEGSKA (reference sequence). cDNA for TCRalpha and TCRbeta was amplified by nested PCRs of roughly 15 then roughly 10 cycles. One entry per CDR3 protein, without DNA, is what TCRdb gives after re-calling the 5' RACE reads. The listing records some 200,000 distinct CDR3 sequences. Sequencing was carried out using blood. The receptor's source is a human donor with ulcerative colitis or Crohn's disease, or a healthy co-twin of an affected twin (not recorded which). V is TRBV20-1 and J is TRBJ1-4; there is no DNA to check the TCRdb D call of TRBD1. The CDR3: CSARDRSRGITNEKLFF.